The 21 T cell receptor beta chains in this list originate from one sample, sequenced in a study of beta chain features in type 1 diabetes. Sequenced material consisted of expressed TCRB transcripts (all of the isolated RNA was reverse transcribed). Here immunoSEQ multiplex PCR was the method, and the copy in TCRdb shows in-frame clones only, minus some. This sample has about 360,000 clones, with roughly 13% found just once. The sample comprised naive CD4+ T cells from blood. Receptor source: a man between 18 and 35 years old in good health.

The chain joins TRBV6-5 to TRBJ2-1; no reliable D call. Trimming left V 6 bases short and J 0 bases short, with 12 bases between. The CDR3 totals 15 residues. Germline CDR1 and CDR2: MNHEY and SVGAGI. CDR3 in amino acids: CASRPRLSSYNEQFF. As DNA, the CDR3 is TGTGCCAGCAGACCCCGTCTGAGCTCCTACAATGAGCAGTTCTTC.

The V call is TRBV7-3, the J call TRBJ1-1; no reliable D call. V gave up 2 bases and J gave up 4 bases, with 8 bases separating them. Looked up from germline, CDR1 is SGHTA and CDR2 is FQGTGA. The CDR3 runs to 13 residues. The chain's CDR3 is CASSLGGVTEAFF. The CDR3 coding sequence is TGTGCCAGCAGCTTAGGCGGGGTCACTGAAGCTTTCTTT.

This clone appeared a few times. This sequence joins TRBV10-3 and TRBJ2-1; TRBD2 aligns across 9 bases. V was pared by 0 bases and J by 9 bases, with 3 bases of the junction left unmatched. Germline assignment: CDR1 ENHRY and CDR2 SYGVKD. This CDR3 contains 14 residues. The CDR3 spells CAISESERGVEQFF. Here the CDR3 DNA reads TGTGCCATCAGTGAGTCTGAGCGGGGGGTTGAGCAGTTCTTC.

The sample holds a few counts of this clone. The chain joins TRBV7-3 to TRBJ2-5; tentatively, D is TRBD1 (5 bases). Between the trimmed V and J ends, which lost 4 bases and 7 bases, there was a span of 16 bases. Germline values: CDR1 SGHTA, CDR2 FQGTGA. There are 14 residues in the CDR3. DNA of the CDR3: TGTGCCAGCAGCTCCCAGGCTAGAAGGGGGACCCAGTACTTC. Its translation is CASSSQARRGTQYF.

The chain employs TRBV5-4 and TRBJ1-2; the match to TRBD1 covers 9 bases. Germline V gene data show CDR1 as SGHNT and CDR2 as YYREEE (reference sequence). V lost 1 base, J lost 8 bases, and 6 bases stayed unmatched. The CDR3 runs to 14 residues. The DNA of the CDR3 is TGTGCCAGCAGCTTGTTACAGGGGGCAGGGGGCTACACCTTC. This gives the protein CASSLLQGAGGYTF.

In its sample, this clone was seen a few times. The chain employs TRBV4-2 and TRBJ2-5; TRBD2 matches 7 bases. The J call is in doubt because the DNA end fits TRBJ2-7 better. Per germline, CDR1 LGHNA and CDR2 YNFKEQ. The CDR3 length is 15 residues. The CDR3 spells CASSQGGGGLYEQYF. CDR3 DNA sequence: TGTGCCAGCAGCCAAGGGGGCGGGGGACTATACGAGCAGTACTTC.

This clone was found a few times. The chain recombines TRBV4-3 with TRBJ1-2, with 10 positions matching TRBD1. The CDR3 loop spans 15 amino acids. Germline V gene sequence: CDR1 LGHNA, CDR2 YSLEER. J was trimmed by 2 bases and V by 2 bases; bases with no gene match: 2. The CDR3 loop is CASSQLGQGNYGYTF. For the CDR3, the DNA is TGCGCCAGCAGCCAACTGGGACAGGGGAACTATGGCTACACCTTC.

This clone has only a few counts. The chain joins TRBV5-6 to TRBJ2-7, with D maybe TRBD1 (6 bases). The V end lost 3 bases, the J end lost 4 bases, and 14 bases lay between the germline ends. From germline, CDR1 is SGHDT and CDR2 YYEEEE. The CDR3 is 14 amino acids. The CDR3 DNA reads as TGTGCCAGCAGCTATGGGACAAGGGGGTACGAGCAGTACTTC. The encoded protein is CASSYGTRGYEQYF.

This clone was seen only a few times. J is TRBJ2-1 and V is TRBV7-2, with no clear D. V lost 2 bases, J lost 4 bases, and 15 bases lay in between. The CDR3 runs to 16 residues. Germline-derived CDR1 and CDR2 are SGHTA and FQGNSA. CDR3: CASSLSLLTVYNEQFF. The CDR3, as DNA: TGTGCCAGCAGCTTATCCCTCCTTACGGTGTACAATGAGCAGTTCTTC.

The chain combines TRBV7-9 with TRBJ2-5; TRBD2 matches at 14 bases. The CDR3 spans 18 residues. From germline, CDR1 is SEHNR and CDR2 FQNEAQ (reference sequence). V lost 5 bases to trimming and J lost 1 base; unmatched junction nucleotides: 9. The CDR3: CASSPGLAGGDFQETQYF. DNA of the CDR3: TGTGCCAGCAGCCCTGGACTAGCGGGGGGAGACTTCCAAGAGACCCAGTACTTC.

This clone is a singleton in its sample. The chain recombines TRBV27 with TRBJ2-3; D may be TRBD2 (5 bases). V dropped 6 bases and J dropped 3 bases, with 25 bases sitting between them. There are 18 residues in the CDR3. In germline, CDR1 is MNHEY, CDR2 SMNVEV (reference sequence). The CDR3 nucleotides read TGTGCCAGCAGCCCGATACACGGCTCTAGCTGGGGTACAGATACGCAGTATTTT. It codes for CASSPIHGSSWGTDTQYF.

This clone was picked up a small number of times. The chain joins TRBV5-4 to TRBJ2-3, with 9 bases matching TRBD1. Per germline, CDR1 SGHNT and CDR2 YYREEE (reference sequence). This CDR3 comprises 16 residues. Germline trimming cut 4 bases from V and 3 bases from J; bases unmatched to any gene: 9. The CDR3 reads CASSTDRGGWTDTQYF. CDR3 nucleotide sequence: TGTGCCAGCAGCACGGACAGGGGCGGATGGACAGATACGCAGTATTTT.

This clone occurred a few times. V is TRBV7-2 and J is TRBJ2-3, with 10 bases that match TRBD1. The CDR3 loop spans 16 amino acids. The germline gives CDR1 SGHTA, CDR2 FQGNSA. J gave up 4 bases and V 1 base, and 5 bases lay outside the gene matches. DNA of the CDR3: TGTGCCAGCAGCTTAGTGGGACAGGGGCTCTCAGATACGCAGTATTTT. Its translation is CASSLVGQGLSDTQYF.

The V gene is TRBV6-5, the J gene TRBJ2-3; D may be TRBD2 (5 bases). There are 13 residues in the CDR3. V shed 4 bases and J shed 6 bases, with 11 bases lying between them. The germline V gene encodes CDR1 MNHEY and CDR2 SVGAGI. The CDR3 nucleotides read TGTGCCAGCAGTTCACTAGAGTTTGATACGCAGTATTTT. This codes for CASSSLEFDTQYF.

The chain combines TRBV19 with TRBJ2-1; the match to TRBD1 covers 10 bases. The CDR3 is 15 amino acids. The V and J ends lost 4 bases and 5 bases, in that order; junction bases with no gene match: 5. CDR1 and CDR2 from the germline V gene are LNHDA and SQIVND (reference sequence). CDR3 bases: TGTGCCAGTAGTACTGGACAGGGGGTAGACAATGAGCAGTTCTTC. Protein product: CASSTGQGVDNEQFF. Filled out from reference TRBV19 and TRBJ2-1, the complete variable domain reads DGGITQSPKYLFRKEGQNVTLSCEQNLNHDAMYWYRQDPGQGLRLIYYSQIVNDFQKGDIAEGYSVSREKKESFPLTVTSAQKNPTAFYLCASSTGQGVDNEQFFGPGTRLTVL.

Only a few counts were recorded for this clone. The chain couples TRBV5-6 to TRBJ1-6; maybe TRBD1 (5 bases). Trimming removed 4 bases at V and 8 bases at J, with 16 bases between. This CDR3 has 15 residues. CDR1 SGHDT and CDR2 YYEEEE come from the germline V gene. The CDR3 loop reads CASSGGAGYDSPLHF. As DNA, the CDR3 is TGTGCCAGCAGCGGAGGGGCGGGGTACGATTCACCCCTCCACTTT.

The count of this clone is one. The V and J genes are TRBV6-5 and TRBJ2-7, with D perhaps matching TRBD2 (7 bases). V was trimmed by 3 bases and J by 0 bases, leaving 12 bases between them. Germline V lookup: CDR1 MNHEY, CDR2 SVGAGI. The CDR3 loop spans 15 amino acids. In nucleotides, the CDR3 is TGTGCCAGCAGTTATGGGGGGGGGCGCTCCTACGAGCAGTACTTC. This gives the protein CASSYGGGRSYEQYF.

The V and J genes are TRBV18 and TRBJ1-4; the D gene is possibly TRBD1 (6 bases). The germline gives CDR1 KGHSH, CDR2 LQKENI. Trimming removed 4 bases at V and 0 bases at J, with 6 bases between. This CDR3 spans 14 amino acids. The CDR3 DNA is TGTGCCAGCTCACAGGGGGCAACTAATGAAAAACTGTTTTTT. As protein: CASSQGATNEKLFF.

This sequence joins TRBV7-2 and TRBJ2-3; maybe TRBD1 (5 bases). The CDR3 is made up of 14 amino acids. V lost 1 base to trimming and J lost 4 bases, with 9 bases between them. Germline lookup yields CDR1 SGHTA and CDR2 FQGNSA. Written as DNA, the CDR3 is TGTGCCAGCAGCTTAGATGCAGGGCCAGATACGCAGTATTTT. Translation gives CASSLDAGPDTQYF. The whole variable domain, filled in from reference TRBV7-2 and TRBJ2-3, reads GAGVSQSPSNKVTEKGKDVELRCDPISGHTALYWYRQSLGQGLEFLIYFQGNSAPDKSGLPSDRFSAERTGGSVSTLTIQRTQQEDSAVYLCASSLDAGPDTQYFGPGTRLTVL.

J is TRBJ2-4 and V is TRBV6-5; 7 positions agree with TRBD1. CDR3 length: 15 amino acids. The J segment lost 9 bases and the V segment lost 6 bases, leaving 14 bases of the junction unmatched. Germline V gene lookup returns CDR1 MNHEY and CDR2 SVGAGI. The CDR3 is CASSFTPGTEGIQYF. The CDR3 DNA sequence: TGTGCCAGCAGCTTCACGCCCGGGACAGAGGGCATTCAGTACTTC.

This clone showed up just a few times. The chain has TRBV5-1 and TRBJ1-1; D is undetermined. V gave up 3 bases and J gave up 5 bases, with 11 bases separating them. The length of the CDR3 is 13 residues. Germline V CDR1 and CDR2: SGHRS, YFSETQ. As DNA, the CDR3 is TGCGCCAGCAGCTCGGAGGGTTGGACTGAAGCTTTCTTT. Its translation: CASSSEGWTEAFF.